The 4 T cell receptor beta chains below come from one sample, sequenced in a study of T cell repertoires in cytomegalovirus infection. From the reads, TCRdb called clonotypes with MiXCR, one entry per CDR3 protein. Among roughly 600,000 distinct CDR3 sequences listed, roughly 24% were seen once. The sample consisted of CD8+ T cells from PBMCs. Receptor source: a human donor in good health (CMV status not recorded). Some clones in this sample may be carry-over from other donors' samples.

The V gene is TRBV7-6, the J gene TRBJ2-7; D gene ambiguous. The CDR3 is 12 residues long. The V end lost 5 bases, the J end lost 5 bases, and 10 bases lay between the germline ends. Germline CDR1 SGHVS, CDR2 FNYEAQ. CDR3 bases: TGTGCCAGCAGCCAATGGGTGGACGAGCAGTACTTC. Translation gives CASSQWVDEQYF.

The J gene is TRBJ1-1, the V gene TRBV28; D may be TRBD1 (6 bases). The CDR3 loop spans 14 amino acids. The ends were cut back, 3 bases at V and 6 bases at J, with 14 bases in the middle. The germline CDR1 and CDR2 sequences are MDHEN and SYDVKM. The chain's CDR3 is CASSFSNRVSEAFF. The CDR3 DNA reads as TGTGCCAGCAGTTTTTCGAACAGGGTCTCTGAAGCTTTCTTT.

A few counts support this clonotype. CDR3: CASGWTLRQGAIPDTQYF. CDR3 nucleotide sequence: TGTGCTAGTGGTTGGACCCTTCGACAGGGAGCGATCCCAGATACGCAGTATTTT. This rearrangement joins TRBV12-5 to TRBJ2-3; TRBD1 matches at 7 bases. This CDR3 comprises 18 residues. Germline V gene sequence: CDR1 LGHNT, CDR2 FRNRAP. The V segment lost 4 bases and the J segment 4 bases; nucleotides outside the gene matches: 17.

The CDR3 sequence: CSAGYQPQHF. DNA of the CDR3: TGCAGTGCTGGATATCAGCCCCAGCATTTT. The rearrangement joins TRBV20-1 to TRBJ1-5; no firm D call. V dropped 5 bases and J dropped 5 bases, with 4 bases sitting between them. CDR1 and CDR2 from the germline V gene are DFQATT and SNEGSKA (reference sequence). This CDR3 contains 10 residues.